This TCR beta chain comes out of a study of blood T cell repertoires in COVID-19. Generated by immunoSEQ multiplex PCR, the TCRdb table keeps only in-frame clones and is missing some. The data contain fewer than 350,000 clones, approximately 91% of them seen just once; the ten biggest clones take up 2.3%. Trimming cost V 1 base and J 1 base; bases outside gene matches: 0. The CDR3 contains 14 residues. CDR1 and CDR2 from the germline V gene are SGHNT and YYREEE (reference sequence). Sequencing input: PBMCs or T cells enriched from blood (not recorded which). The rearrangement joins TRBV5-4 to TRBJ1-2, with 8 bases that match TRBD1. This receptor was obtained from a woman aged 40-49 years with acute COVID-19. The CDR3 loop is CASSLTGGNYGYTF. CDR3 in DNA: TGTGCCAGCAGCTTGACAGGGGGTAACTATGGCTACACCTTC.